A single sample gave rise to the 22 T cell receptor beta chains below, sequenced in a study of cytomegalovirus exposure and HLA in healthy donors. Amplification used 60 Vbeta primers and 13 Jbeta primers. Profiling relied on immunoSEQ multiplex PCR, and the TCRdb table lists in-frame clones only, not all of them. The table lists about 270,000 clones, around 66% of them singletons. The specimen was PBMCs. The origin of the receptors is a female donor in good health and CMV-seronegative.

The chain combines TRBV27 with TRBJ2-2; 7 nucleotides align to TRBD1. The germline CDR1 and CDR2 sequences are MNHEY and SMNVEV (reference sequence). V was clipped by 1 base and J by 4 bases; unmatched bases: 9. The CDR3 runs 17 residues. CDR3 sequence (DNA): TGTGCCAGCAGTTTATGGCTGAACAGGGGCGGCACCGGGGAGCTGTTTTTT. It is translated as CASSLWLNRGGTGELFF.

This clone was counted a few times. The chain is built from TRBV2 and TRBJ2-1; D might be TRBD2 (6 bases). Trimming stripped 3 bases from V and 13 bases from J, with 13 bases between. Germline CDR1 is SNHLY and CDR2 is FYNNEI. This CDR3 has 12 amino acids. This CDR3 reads CASSDSGDRQFF. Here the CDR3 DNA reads TGTGCCAGCAGTGACTCGGGAGATAGACAGTTCTTC.

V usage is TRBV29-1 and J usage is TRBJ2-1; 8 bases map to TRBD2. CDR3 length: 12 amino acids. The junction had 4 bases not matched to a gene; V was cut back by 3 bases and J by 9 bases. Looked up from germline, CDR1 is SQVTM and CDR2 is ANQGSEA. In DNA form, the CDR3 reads TGCAGCGTTGAGAAGCGGGAGCTTGAGCAGTTCTTC. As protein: CSVEKRELEQFF.

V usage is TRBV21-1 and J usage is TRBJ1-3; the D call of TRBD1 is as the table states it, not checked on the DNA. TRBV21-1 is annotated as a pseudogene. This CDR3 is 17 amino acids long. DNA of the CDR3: TGTGCCAGCAGCAAACCCCCCCTGACAGGGGTCGGAAACACCATATATTTT. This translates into CASSKPPLTGVGNTIYF.

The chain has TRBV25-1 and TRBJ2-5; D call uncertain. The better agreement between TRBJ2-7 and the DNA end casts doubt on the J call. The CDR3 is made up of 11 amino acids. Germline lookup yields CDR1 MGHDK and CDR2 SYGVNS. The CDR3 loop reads CASSDGYEQYF. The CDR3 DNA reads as TGTGCCAGCAGTGATGGTTACGAGCAGTACTTC.

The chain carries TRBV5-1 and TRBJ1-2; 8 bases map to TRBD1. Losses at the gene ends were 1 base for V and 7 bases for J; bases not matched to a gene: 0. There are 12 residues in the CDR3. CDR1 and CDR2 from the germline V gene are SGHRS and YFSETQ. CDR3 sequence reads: CASSLTGGGYTF. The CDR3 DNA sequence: TGCGCCAGCAGCTTGACAGGGGGTGGCTACACCTTC.

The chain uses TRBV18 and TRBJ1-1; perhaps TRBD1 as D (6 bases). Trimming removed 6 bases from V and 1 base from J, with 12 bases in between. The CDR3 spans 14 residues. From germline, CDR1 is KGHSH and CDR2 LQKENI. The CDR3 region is CASSLGAANTEAFF. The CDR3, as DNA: TGTGCCAGCTCCTTGGGGGCGGCGAACACTGAAGCTTTCTTT.

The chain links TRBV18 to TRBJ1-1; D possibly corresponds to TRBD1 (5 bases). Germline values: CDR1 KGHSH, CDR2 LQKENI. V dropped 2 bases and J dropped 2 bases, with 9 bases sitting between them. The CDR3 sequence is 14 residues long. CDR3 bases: TGTGCCAGCTCACCAGGGGCGATAAACACTGAAGCTTTCTTT. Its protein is CASSPGAINTEAFF.

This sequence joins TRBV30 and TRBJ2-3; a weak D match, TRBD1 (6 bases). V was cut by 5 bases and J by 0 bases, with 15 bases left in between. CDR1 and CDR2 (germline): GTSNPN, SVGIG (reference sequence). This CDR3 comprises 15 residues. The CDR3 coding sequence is TGTGCCTGGGCACAGGGTTTCCAAAGCACAGATACGCAGTATTTT. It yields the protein CAWAQGFQSTDTQYF.

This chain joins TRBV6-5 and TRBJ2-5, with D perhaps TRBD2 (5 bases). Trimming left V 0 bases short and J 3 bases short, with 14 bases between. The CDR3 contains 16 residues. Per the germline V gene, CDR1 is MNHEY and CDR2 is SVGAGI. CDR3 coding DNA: TGTGCCAGCAGTTACTCCTCGGGATGGAACAAAGAGACCCAGTACTTC. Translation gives CASSYSSGWNKETQYF.

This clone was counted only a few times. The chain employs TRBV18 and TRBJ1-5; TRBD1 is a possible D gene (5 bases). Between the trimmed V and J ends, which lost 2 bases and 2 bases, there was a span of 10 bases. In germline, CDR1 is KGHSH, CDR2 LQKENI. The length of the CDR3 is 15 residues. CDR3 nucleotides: TGTGCCAGCTCACCAGGGGAGGGACGCAATCAGCCCCAGCATTTT. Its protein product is CASSPGEGRNQPQHF.

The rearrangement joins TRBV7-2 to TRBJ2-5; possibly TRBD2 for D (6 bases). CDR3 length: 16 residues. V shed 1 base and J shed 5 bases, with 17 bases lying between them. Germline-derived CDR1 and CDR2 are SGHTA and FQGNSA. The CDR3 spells CASSLEGGATRETQYF. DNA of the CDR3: TGTGCCAGCAGCTTAGAGGGCGGGGCGACTCGGGAGACCCAGTACTTC.

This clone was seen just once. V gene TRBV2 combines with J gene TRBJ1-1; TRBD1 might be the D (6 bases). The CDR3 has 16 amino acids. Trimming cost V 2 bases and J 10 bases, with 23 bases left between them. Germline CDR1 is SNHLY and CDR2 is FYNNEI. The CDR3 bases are TGTGCCAGCAGTGAAATCTCAGGGCTCCAGGGGAAAGGAGCTTTCTTT. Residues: CASSEISGLQGKGAFF. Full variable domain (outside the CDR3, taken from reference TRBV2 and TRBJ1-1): EPEVTQTPSHQVTQMGQEVILRCVPISNHLYFYWYRQILGQKVEFLVSFYNNEISEKSEIFDDQFSVERPDGSNFTLKIRSTKLEDSAMYFCASSEISGLQGKGAFFGQGTRLTVV.

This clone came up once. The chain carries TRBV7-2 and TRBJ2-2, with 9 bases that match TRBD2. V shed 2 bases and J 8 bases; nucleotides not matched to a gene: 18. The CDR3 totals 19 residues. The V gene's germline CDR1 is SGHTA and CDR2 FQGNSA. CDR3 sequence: CASSLNFPSGTGSRGELFF. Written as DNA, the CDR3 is TGTGCCAGCAGCTTAAATTTCCCTAGCGGGACTGGGTCCAGGGGGGAGCTGTTTTTT.

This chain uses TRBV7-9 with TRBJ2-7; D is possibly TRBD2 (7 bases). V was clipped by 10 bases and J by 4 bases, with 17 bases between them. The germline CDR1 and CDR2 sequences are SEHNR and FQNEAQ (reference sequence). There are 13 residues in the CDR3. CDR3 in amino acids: CATNTGREYEQYF. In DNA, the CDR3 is TGTGCCACAAACACAGGGAGGGAATACGAGCAGTACTTC. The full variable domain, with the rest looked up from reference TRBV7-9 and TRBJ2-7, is DTGVSQNPRHKITKRGQNVTFRCDPISEHNRLYWYRQTLGQGPEFLTYFQNEAQLEKSRLLSDRFSAERPKGSFSTLEIQRTEQGDSAMYLCATNTGREYEQYFGPGTRLTVT.

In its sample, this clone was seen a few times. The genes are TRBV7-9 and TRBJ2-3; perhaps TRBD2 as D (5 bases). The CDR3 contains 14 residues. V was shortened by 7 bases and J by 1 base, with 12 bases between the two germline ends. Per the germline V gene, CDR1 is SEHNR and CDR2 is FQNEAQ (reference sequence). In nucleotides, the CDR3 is TGTGCCAGCACCCTAGTCGGGGGCACAGATACGCAGTATTTT. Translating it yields CASTLVGGTDTQYF.

The CDR3 DNA is TGTGCCAGCAGCTTAGTCAAAGGACAGTACTATGGCTACACCTTC. This encodes CASSLVKGQYYGYTF. The chain uses TRBV7-2 and TRBJ1-2, with D possibly matching TRBD1 (6 bases). Trimming took off 1 base at V and 3 bases at J, with 12 bases between the two ends. There are 15 residues in the CDR3. Germline V gene sequence: CDR1 SGHTA, CDR2 FQGNSA. The complete variable domain, with remaining parts taken from reference TRBV7-2 and TRBJ1-2, reads GAGVSQSPSNKVTEKGKDVELRCDPISGHTALYWYRQSLGQGLEFLIYFQGNSAPDKSGLPSDRFSAERTGGSVSTLTIQRTQQEDSAVYLCASSLVKGQYYGYTFGSGTRLTVV.

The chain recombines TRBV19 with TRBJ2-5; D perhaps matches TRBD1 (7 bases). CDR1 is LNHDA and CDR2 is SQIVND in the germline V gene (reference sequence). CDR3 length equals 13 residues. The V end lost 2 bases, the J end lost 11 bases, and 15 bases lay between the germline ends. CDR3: CASSIRDSREQYF. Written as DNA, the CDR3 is TGTGCCAGTAGTATAAGGGACAGCCGGGAGCAGTACTTC.

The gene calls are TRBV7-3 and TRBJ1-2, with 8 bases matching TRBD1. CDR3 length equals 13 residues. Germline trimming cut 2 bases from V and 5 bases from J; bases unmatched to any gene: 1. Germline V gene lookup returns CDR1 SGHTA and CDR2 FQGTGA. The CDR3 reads CASSLGQGYGYTF. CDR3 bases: TGTGCCAGCAGCTTAGGACAGGGATATGGCTACACCTTC. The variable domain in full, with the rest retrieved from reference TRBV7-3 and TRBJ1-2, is GAGVSQTPSNKVTEKGKYVELRCDPISGHTALYWYRQSLGQGPEFLIYFQGTGAADDSGLPNDRFFAVRPEGSVSTLKIQRTERGDSAVYLCASSLGQGYGYTFGSGTRLTVV.

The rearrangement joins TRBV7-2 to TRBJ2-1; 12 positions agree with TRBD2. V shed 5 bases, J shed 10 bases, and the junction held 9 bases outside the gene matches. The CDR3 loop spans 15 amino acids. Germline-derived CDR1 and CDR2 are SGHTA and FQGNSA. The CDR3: CASSPLAGGVGEQFF. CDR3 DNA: TGTGCCAGCAGCCCGCTAGCGGGAGGGGTAGGGGAGCAGTTCTTC.

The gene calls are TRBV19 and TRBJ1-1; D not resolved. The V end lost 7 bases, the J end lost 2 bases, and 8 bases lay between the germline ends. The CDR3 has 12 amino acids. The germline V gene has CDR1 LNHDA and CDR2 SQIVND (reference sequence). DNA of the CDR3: TGTGCCAGTAACGCAGGAAACACTGAAGCTTTCTTT. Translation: CASNAGNTEAFF. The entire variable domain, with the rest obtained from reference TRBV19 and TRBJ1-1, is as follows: DGGITQSPKYLFRKEGQNVTLSCEQNLNHDAMYWYRQDPGQGLRLIYYSQIVNDFQKGDIAEGYSVSREKKESFPLTVTSAQKNPTAFYLCASNAGNTEAFFGQGTRLTVV.

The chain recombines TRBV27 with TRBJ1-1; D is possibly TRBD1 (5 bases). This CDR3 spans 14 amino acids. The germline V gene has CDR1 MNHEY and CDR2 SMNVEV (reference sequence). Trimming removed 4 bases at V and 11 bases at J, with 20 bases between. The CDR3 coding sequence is TGTGCCAGCAGTTCGAGGGACTTGCAAAGAGGGGCTTTCTTT. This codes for CASSSRDLQRGAFF.